The 9 T cell receptor beta chains given below trace back to one sample, sequenced in a study of shared clonotypes between healthy human individuals (dated by TCRdb to about 2020). Receptor amplification or capture employed the immunoSEQ multiplex PCR assay. The table comes from immuneACCESS by way of TCRdb, which keeps in-frame sequences with V and J called. Part of the clones is missing from these tables; in studies checked, under half for an unresolved V gene and the rest for unknown reasons. This sample gives about 2 million clones in total; 95% of them show up just once. Of the sample, 0.1% to 0.15% falls within the top ten clones. Sequences were obtained from naive CD4+ T cells sorted from blood. The intended sense of this specimen's cell subset or site label: CD45RA+ positively selected. The receptors shown here come from a man between 18 and 35 years old in good health.

The chain links TRBV7-2 to TRBJ1-1; D perhaps matches TRBD1 (5 bases). Germline V gene lookup returns CDR1 SGHTA and CDR2 FQGNSA. V was shortened by 2 bases and J by 3 bases, with 7 bases between the two germline ends. The CDR3 extends over 13 amino acids. The CDR3 reads CASSLSGDTEAFF. The CDR3 DNA reads as TGTGCCAGCAGCTTATCGGGGGACACTGAAGCTTTCTTT.

Comment on this clone: This specimen includes other DNA sequences encoding the same CDR3. The rearrangement joins TRBV2 to TRBJ1-3; D gene uncertain. The length of the CDR3 is 14 residues. V was clipped by 2 bases and J by 4 bases, with 9 bases between them. Germline V CDR1 and CDR2: SNHLY, FYNNEI. The CDR3 nucleotides are TGTGCCAGCAGTGAATCAGGTTCAGGAAACACCATATATTTT. This codes for CASSESGSGNTIYF.

On this clone itself: The sample holds other DNA sequences that translate to the same CDR3. The chain has TRBV18 and TRBJ2-7; no clear D. Trimming left V 3 bases short and J 2 bases short, with 8 bases between. The CDR3 length is 13 residues. Germline assignment: CDR1 KGHSH and CDR2 LQKENI. CDR3 amino acids: CASSPGPPYEQYF. The DNA for the CDR3 is TGTGCCAGCTCACCTGGGCCTCCCTACGAGCAGTACTTC.

J is TRBJ2-2 and V is TRBV29-1, with 7 bases aligning to TRBD2. CDR3 length: 14 amino acids. The V gene's germline CDR1 is SQVTM and CDR2 ANQGSEA. J lost 4 bases, V lost 4 bases, and 6 bases had no gene match. Here the CDR3 reads CSVARELRTGELFF. CDR3 coding DNA: TGCAGCGTTGCGCGGGAGCTGCGCACCGGGGAGCTGTTTTTT.

This clone has a single count. This chain's CDR3 is CAIGVYLNTGELFF. For the CDR3, the DNA is TGTGCCATCGGGGTTTACCTGAACACCGGGGAGCTGTTTTTT. This sequence joins TRBV10-3 and TRBJ2-2; no clear D gene. Germline CDR1 and CDR2: ENHRY and SYGVKD. V was clipped by 8 bases and J by 1 base, with 11 bases between them. The CDR3 sequence is 14 residues long.

The chain couples TRBV9 to TRBJ1-2, with a possible D match to TRBD1 (5 bases). The CDR3 runs to 11 residues. V shed 7 bases and J shed 2 bases, with 6 bases lying between them. Looked up from germline, CDR1 is SGDLS and CDR2 is YYNGEE. Written as DNA, the CDR3 is TGTGCCAGCGGGGGGAACTATGGCTACACCTTC. This encodes CASGGNYGYTF.

The chain couples TRBV6-5 to TRBJ2-5, with D perhaps TRBD1 or TRBD2 (5 bases each). CDR1 is MNHEY and CDR2 is SVGAGI in the germline V gene. V gave up 4 bases and J gave up 2 bases, with 14 bases separating them. The length of the CDR3 is 15 residues. CDR3 residues: CASSFEGRVQETQYF. CDR3 DNA sequence: TGTGCCAGCAGTTTTGAGGGGAGAGTTCAAGAGACCCAGTACTTC.

As DNA, the CDR3 is TGTGCCAGCAAACCGGGGCCTAGCAATCAGCCCCAGCATTTT. It encodes CASKPGPSNQPQHF. The V call is TRBV2, the J call TRBJ1-5; TRBD1 is a possible D gene (5 bases). This CDR3 comprises 14 residues. V was cut by 7 bases and J by 0 bases, with 10 bases left in between. CDR1 and CDR2 (germline): SNHLY, FYNNEI.

This clone occurred a few times. This chain uses TRBV2 with TRBJ1-5; D is unclear. V was trimmed by 3 bases and J by 3 bases, leaving 3 bases between them. This CDR3 has 12 amino acids. Germline V gene lookup returns CDR1 SNHLY and CDR2 FYNNEI. The CDR3 DNA is TGTGCCAGCAGTGAGGACAATCAGCCCCAGCATTTT. It specifies CASSEDNQPQHF.